The rows below give T cell receptor beta chains drawn from one sample of a study of radiotherapy plus CTLA-4 blockade in lung cancer. Assay: immunoSEQ multiplex PCR; the TCRdb copy retains only in-frame clones and omits some. The sample lists 85,000 to 95,000 clones; roughly 80% were seen once. Sample: peripheral blood, taken from a patient treated with radiotherapy plus ipilimumab. The source of these receptors is a human donor with non-small cell lung cancer that progressed on radiotherapy plus ipilimumab. The CDR3 runs from the conserved cysteine through the conserved F or W. A D gene is named only where the DNA matches it firmly. Some rows mark clone size as missing; the rest say once, few, many or name a class of expanded clone.

clone_size	v_call	d_call	j_call	cdr3_aa	cdr3_nt
NA	TRBV29-1	NA	TRBJ2-7	CSVVFLGRSSYEQYF	TGCAGCGTTGTTTTCTTAGGAAGAAGCTCCTACGAGCAGTACTTC
NA	TRBV7-8	TRBD1	TRBJ1-3	CASSFTTGGNTIYF	TGTGCCAGCAGCTTCACGACAGGGGGAAACACCATATATTTT
NA	TRBV29-1	NA	TRBJ2-3	CSVEGRGASTDTQYF	TGCAGCGTTGAAGGGCGAGGGGCGAGCACAGATACGCAGTATTTT
once	TRBV9	TRBD1	TRBJ1-4	CASSPSTGSYEKLFF	TGTGCCAGCAGCCCCTCGACAGGGTCCTACGAAAAACTGTTTTTT
NA	TRBV9	NA	TRBJ2-7	CASSVEVATYEQYF	TGTGCCAGCAGCGTAGAGGTAGCTACCTACGAGCAGTACTTC
NA	TRBV4-1	NA	TRBJ1-4	CASSQEPHAGEKLFF	TGCGCCAGCAGCCAAGAGCCGCACGCGGGGGAAAAACTGTTTTTT
NA	TRBV6-5	NA	TRBJ1-5	CASSSRGVEHF	TGTGCCAGCAGTTCTAGGGGGGTTGAGCATTTT
NA	TRBV27	NA	TRBJ2-2	CASSLSYRADTGELFF	TGTGCCAGCAGTTTATCTTACAGGGCCGACACCGGGGAGCTGTTTTTT
once	TRBV29-1	NA	TRBJ2-2	CSVDQGFTGELFF	TGCAGCGTTGATCAGGGTTTCACCGGGGAGCTGTTTTTT
NA	TRBV21-1	NA	TRBJ2-3	CASIRPGGLGSTDTQYF	TGTGCCAGCATTAGGCCAGGGGGCCTCGGTAGCACAGATACGCAGTATTTT
NA	TRBV19	NA	TRBJ1-5	CASSTVLGTYSNQPQHF	TGTGCCAGTAGTACCGTACTGGGGACTTATAGCAATCAGCCCCAGCATTTT
NA	TRBV5-6	NA	TRBJ1-1	CASSFTRGMVTEAFF	TGTGCCAGCAGCTTTACCCGGGGGATGGTGACTGAAGCTTTCTTT
NA	TRBV5-1	TRBD1	TRBJ2-5	CASSAPDRGQQETQYF	TGCGCCAGCAGCGCCCCGGACAGGGGGCAGCAAGAGACCCAGTACTTC
NA	TRBV30	TRBD2	TRBJ2-3	CAWNRLAPDTQYF	TGTGCCTGGAACCGACTAGCGCCAGATACGCAGTATTTT
NA	TRBV30	NA	TRBJ2-5	CAWDRQETQYF	TGTGCCTGGGACAGACAAGAGACCCAGTACTTC
NA	TRBV18	NA	TRBJ2-7	CASSSGPSGSYEQYF	TGTGCCAGCTCATCCGGGCCCTCGGGCTCCTACGAGCAGTACTTC
NA	TRBV7-2	NA	TRBJ1-2	CASSHNSMLSYTF	TGTGCCAGCAGCCACAATTCTATGTTGAGCTACACCTTC
few	TRBV4-3	NA	TRBJ1-2	CASSQVEDGYTF	TGCGCCAGCAGCCAAGTTGAGGACGGCTACACCTTC
NA	TRBV29-1	NA	TRBJ2-5	CSVDIETQYF	TGCAGCGTTGACATAGAGACCCAGTACTTC
few	TRBV18	NA	TRBJ1-5	CASSPPLAQGVNQPQHF	TGTGCCAGCTCACCACCGCTTGCACAGGGTGTCAATCAGCCCCAGCATTTT
NA	TRBV9	NA	TRBJ2-7	CASSDTADSYEQYF	TGTGCCAGCAGCGACACGGCGGACTCCTACGAGCAGTACTTC
NA	TRBV4-2	TRBD2	TRBJ2-7	CASSQDSGGRGYEQYF	TGTGCCAGCAGCCAAGATTCTGGCGGGAGGGGATACGAGCAGTACTTC
NA	TRBV5-8	NA	TRBJ2-3	CASSGDFPGTDTQYF	TGTGCCAGCAGCGGGGATTTCCCTGGCACAGATACGCAGTATTTT
few	TRBV10-2	NA	TRBJ2-3	CASQKLDTQYF	TGCGCCAGCCAGAAGTTGGATACGCAGTATTTT
NA	TRBV5-1	TRBD1	TRBJ1-1	CASSTKQGVGTEAFF	TGCGCCAGCAGCACTAAACAGGGGGTAGGGACTGAAGCTTTCTTT
NA	TRBV5-4	TRBD1	TRBJ2-3	CASSLRQGGTDTQYF	TGTGCCAGCAGCTTGAGGCAGGGGGGCACAGATACGCAGTATTTT
NA	TRBV4-2	NA	TRBJ2-7	CASSQDRTGVAYEQYF	TGTGCCAGCAGCCAAGATCGTACGGGAGTGGCCTACGAGCAGTACTTC
NA	TRBV5-1	TRBD2	TRBJ2-3	CASSPGTSASTDTQYF	TGCGCCAGCAGCCCCGGGACTAGCGCTAGCACAGATACGCAGTATTTT
NA	TRBV5-4	NA	TRBJ1-1	CASSLETLGIEAFF	TGTGCCAGCAGCCTGGAGACATTGGGAATTGAAGCTTTCTTT
NA	TRBV5-4	TRBD2	TRBJ2-5	CASQTSHQETQYF	TGTGCCTCCCAGACTAGCCACCAAGAGACCCAGTACTTC
few	TRBV4-1	NA	TRBJ1-4	CASSQVEGEEKLFF	TGCGCCAGCAGCCAAGTTGAGGGGGAGGAAAAACTGTTTTTT
NA	TRBV6-6	TRBD1	TRBJ1-1	CASSAGTGDTEAFF	TGTGCCAGCAGTGCCGGGACAGGGGACACTGAAGCTTTCTTT
NA	TRBV27	TRBD2	TRBJ2-1	CASSRHSGRLNEQFF	TGTGCCAGCAGTCGCCATAGCGGGAGACTGAATGAGCAGTTCTTC
NA	TRBV9	NA	TRBJ2-3	CASSVLQAPDTQYF	TGTGCCAGCAGCGTATTACAGGCTCCAGATACGCAGTATTTT
NA	TRBV11-2	NA	TRBJ2-1	CASSLDRIGSEQFF	TGTGCCAGCAGCTTAGACCGTATTGGGTCTGAGCAGTTCTTC
once	TRBV30	TRBD1	TRBJ2-1	CAWSLGTGDNEQFF	TGTGCCTGGAGTTTGGGGACAGGGGACAATGAGCAGTTCTTC
NA	TRBV10-2	TRBD2	TRBJ2-1	CASSGGGSPSHNEQFF	TGCGCCAGCAGTGGGGGCGGGAGTCCTTCTCACAATGAGCAGTTCTTC
NA	TRBV27	NA	TRBJ1-1	CASSLSVGKNTEAFF	TGTGCCAGCAGTTTATCGGTAGGGAAGAACACTGAAGCTTTCTTT
NA	TRBV6-1	NA	TRBJ1-5	CARGGQPQHF	TGTGCGCGAGGGGGTCAGCCCCAGCATTTT
NA	TRBV6-5	TRBD1	TRBJ1-5	CASSSQGPLPQHF	TGTGCCAGCAGTTCACAGGGGCCCCTGCCCCAGCATTTT
NA	TRBV5-4	NA	TRBJ1-2	CASSYDRLNYGYTF	TGTGCCAGCAGCTACGATAGGCTGAACTATGGCTACACCTTC
NA	TRBV4-1	NA	TRBJ1-1	CASSQDRSGFTEAFF	TGCGCCAGCAGCCAAGATAGGTCAGGGTTCACTGAAGCTTTCTTT